Shown below are 32 T cell receptor beta chains from a single sample sequenced in a study of PD-1 blockade in classical Hodgkin lymphoma. After autologous stem cell transplantation all patients relapsed, and prior brentuximab vedotin exposure differed between cohorts. TCRdb keeps only in-frame clones here, not all; method: immunoSEQ multiplex PCR. Among over 80,000 clones, approximately 92% were seen once, and the ten largest hold about 2.8%. This specimen was peripheral blood mononuclear cells (PBMCs), taken at baseline. These receptors were collected from a human donor with classical Hodgkin lymphoma.

CDR3 in amino acids: CASSQGANTEAFF. DNA of the CDR3: TGTGCCAGCAGCCAGGGTGCGAACACTGAAGCTTTCTTT. V usage is TRBV11-3 and J usage is TRBJ1-1; tentatively, D is TRBD1 (5 bases). Germline-derived CDR1 and CDR2 are SGHNT and YENEEA. Trimming took off 5 bases at V and 1 base at J, with 8 bases between the two ends. The CDR3 is 13 amino acids.

The V gene is TRBV7-6, the J gene TRBJ2-1; 11 bases fit TRBD2. CDR1 and CDR2 (germline): SGHVS, FNYEAQ. CDR3 length: 16 residues. Trimming cost V 1 base and J 7 bases; bases outside gene matches: 6. As DNA, the CDR3 is TGTGCCAGCAGCTTAGGACTAGCGGGACCTAGTAATGAGCAGTTCTTC. Protein sequence: CASSLGLAGPSNEQFF. The entire variable domain, with the rest obtained from reference TRBV7-6 and TRBJ2-1, is as follows: GAGVSQSPRYKVTKRGQDVALRCDPISGHVSLYWYRQALGQGPEFLTYFNYEAQQDKSGLPNDRFSAERPEGSISTLTIQRTEQRDSAMYRCASSLGLAGPSNEQFFGPGTRLTVL.

CDR3 coding DNA: TGTGCCAGCAGAAAGGGGTTCGCTAATGAAAAACTGTTTTTT. Translating it yields CASRKGFANEKLFF. The rearrangement uses TRBV6-5 and TRBJ1-4, with TRBD1 as a possible D gene (5 bases). Germline V CDR1 and CDR2: MNHEY, SVGAGI. This CDR3 is built from 14 residues. V was cut by 6 bases and J by 3 bases, with 11 bases left in between.

The chain has TRBV2 and TRBJ2-5, with TRBD1 matching 7 bases. The J call is in doubt because the DNA end fits TRBJ2-7 better. Germline CDR1 reads SNHLY; CDR2 reads FYNNEI. This CDR3 region has 13 residues. The CDR3 DNA follows: TGTGCCAGCAGTGGACAGGGAGCCTACGAGCAGTACTTC. This translates into CASSGQGAYEQYF.

The V gene is TRBV5-1, the J gene TRBJ1-2; D gene ambiguous. There are 13 residues in the CDR3. Germline V lookup: CDR1 SGHRS, CDR2 YFSETQ. Trimming took off 0 bases at V and 3 bases at J, with 6 bases between the two ends. The CDR3 reads CASSLDGHYGYTF. The DNA for the CDR3 is TGCGCCAGCAGCTTGGACGGTCACTATGGCTACACCTTC.

The rearrangement joins TRBV28 to TRBJ2-1; a possible D gene is TRBD2 (6 bases). This CDR3 has 14 amino acids. Looked up from germline, CDR1 is MDHEN and CDR2 is SYDVKM. The V gene lost 3 bases and the J gene lost 0 bases, with 6 bases spanning the gap. DNA for the CDR3: TGTGCCAGCAGTTTCGGGAGCTCCTACAATGAGCAGTTCTTC. This sequence encodes CASSFGSSYNEQFF. Full variable domain (outside the CDR3, taken from reference TRBV28 and TRBJ2-1): DVKVTQSSRYLVKRTGEKVFLECVQDMDHENMFWYRQDPGLGLRLIYFSYDVKMKEKGDIPEGYSVSREKKERFSLILESASTNQTSMYLCASSFGSSYNEQFFGPGTRLTVL.

The J gene is TRBJ1-2, the V gene TRBV19; TRBD1 is a possible D gene (5 bases). Germline V gene lookup returns CDR1 LNHDA and CDR2 SQIVND (reference sequence). The V and J ends lost 3 bases and 6 bases respectively, with 20 bases between them. This CDR3 contains 16 residues. This CDR3 is CASSIEPGGVGDGYTF. DNA for the CDR3: TGTGCCAGTAGTATCGAACCAGGAGGGGTTGGAGATGGCTACACCTTC.

This clone has only a few counts. The V gene is TRBV7-3, the J gene TRBJ2-5; D is uncertain. This CDR3 has 14 amino acids. The V and J ends lost 2 bases and 4 bases respectively, with 11 bases between them. Germline V CDR1 and CDR2: SGHTA, FQGTGA. CDR3 sequence reads: CASSLFGSLETQYF. The CDR3 DNA is TGTGCCAGCAGCTTATTCGGCAGCTTAGAGACCCAGTACTTC.

This chain uses TRBV7-9 with TRBJ2-2; TRBD1 is a possible D gene (5 bases). CDR1 and CDR2 (germline): SEHNR, FQNEAQ (reference sequence). Trimming shortened V by 5 bases and J by 0 bases, and 10 bases separated the two germline ends. This CDR3 is built from 15 residues. CDR3 in DNA: TGTGCCAGCAGCCAGACAGAACCGAACACCGGGGAGCTGTTTTTT. Translated, it gives CASSQTEPNTGELFF.

This chain joins TRBV27 and TRBJ1-2, with 11 bases matching TRBD1. This CDR3 is 14 amino acids long. The J segment lost 2 bases and the V segment lost 7 bases, leaving 3 bases of the junction unmatched. Per the germline V gene, CDR1 is MNHEY and CDR2 is SMNVEV (reference sequence). The CDR3 sequence: CASTGTGGNYGYTF. CDR3 DNA sequence: TGTGCCAGCACCGGGACAGGGGGAAACTATGGCTACACCTTC.

This clone was detected once. V and J are TRBV27 and TRBJ2-1; TRBD1 matches at 8 bases. The CDR3 has 15 residues. CDR1 is MNHEY and CDR2 is SMNVEV in the germline V gene (reference sequence). Trimming removed 3 bases from V and 4 bases from J; junction bases left unmatched: 5. This chain's CDR3 is CASSLRDRSYNEQFF. For the CDR3, the DNA is TGTGCCAGCAGTTTGAGGGACAGGTCGTACAATGAGCAGTTCTTC.

The chain is built from TRBV21-1 and TRBJ2-7; the DNA was not compared with TRBD1, the D call given in the table. TRBV21-1 is shown as a pseudogene. The CDR3 has 18 residues. The CDR3 DNA follows: TGTGCCAGCAGCATGGGGCCCACATGGGAAAATGGCTTTCGAGAGCAGTACTTC. It translates to CASSMGPTWENGFREQYF.

This clone was detected only a few times. The chain uses TRBV14 and TRBJ1-1, with TRBD1 as a possible D gene (5 bases). The CDR3 is 14 residues long. Trimming took off 5 bases at V and 1 base at J, with 11 bases between the two ends. Germline V gene lookup returns CDR1 SGHDN and CDR2 FVKESK. The CDR3 DNA is TGTGCCAGCAGCGGGAGTCAGGGGAACACTGAAGCTTTCTTT. Translating it yields CASSGSQGNTEAFF.

The CDR3 bases are TGTGCCAGCAGAAGCCGGGACAGGGAGGGCACAGATACGCAGTATTTT. It translates to CASRSRDREGTDTQYF. This chain connects TRBV28 to TRBJ2-3; 9 nucleotides match TRBD1. V lost 6 bases, J lost 1 base, and 8 bases stayed unmatched. CDR3 length equals 16 residues. The germline CDR1 and CDR2 sequences are MDHEN and SYDVKM. Drawing the rest from reference TRBV28 and TRBJ2-3, the complete variable domain is DVKVTQSSRYLVKRTGEKVFLECVQDMDHENMFWYRQDPGLGLRLIYFSYDVKMKEKGDIPEGYSVSREKKERFSLILESASTNQTSMYLCASRSRDREGTDTQYFGPGTRLTVL.

The chain couples TRBV11-3 to TRBJ2-6; a possible D gene is TRBD2 (6 bases). V shed 5 bases and J shed 0 bases, with 14 bases lying between them. Germline lookup yields CDR1 SGHNT and CDR2 YENEEA. There are 17 residues in the CDR3. The CDR3 region has the DNA TGTGCCAGCAGCCCCGGTTTCGGGAGCTCTGGGGCCAACGTCCTGACTTTC. Its translation is CASSPGFGSSGANVLTF.

This clone showed up just once. V and J are TRBV5-4 and TRBJ2-7; D may be TRBD1 (6 bases). The CDR3 loop spans 14 amino acids. V was cut by 4 bases and J by 12 bases, with 23 bases left in between. The germline V gene encodes CDR1 SGHNT and CDR2 YYREEE (reference sequence). As DNA, the CDR3 is TGTGCCAGCAGCCTCTCCGGGACACCGAGGATAATGTACTTC. It yields the protein CASSLSGTPRIMYF.

The rearrangement uses TRBV19 and TRBJ2-1, with a weak D call TRBD2 (6 bases). Trimming removed 7 bases from V and 1 base from J, with 11 bases in between. CDR1 and CDR2 (germline): LNHDA, SQIVND (reference sequence). The CDR3 runs to 14 residues. DNA for the CDR3: TGTGCCAGTATTAGCGGATCGTCCTACAATGAGCAGTTCTTC. Translating it yields CASISGSSYNEQFF. The entire variable domain, with the rest obtained from reference TRBV19 and TRBJ2-1, is as follows: DGGITQSPKYLFRKEGQNVTLSCEQNLNHDAMYWYRQDPGQGLRLIYYSQIVNDFQKGDIAEGYSVSREKKESFPLTVTSAQKNPTAFYLCASISGSSYNEQFFGPGTRLTVL.

The CDR3 spells CAWADVASGSIYEQFF. The CDR3 DNA reads TGTGCCTGGGCTGATGTGGCTAGCGGGAGTATCTATGAGCAGTTCTTC. The V call is TRBV30, the J call TRBJ2-1; 10 bases agree with TRBD2. Trimming took 5 bases from V and 8 from J; bases not matched to a gene: 15. The CDR3 sequence is 16 residues long. Germline V gene data show CDR1 as GTSNPN and CDR2 as SVGIG (reference sequence).

V usage is TRBV28 and J usage is TRBJ1-1, with a weak D call TRBD1 (6 bases). V was trimmed by 7 bases and J by 5 bases, leaving 17 bases between them. This CDR3 is built from 14 residues. Germline V gives CDR1 MDHEN, CDR2 SYDVKM. The CDR3 protein is CASTTGLDGTEAFF. As DNA, the CDR3 is TGTGCCAGCACCACAGGGTTAGATGGTACTGAAGCTTTCTTT. Full variable domain (remainder filled in from reference TRBV28 and TRBJ1-1): DVKVTQSSRYLVKRTGEKVFLECVQDMDHENMFWYRQDPGLGLRLIYFSYDVKMKEKGDIPEGYSVSREKKERFSLILESASTNQTSMYLCASTTGLDGTEAFFGQGTRLTVV.

This chain connects TRBV7-2 to TRBJ1-2; tentatively, D is TRBD1 (5 bases). From germline, CDR1 is SGHTA and CDR2 FQGNSA. Trimming cost V 5 bases and J 4 bases, with 17 bases left between them. The CDR3 runs 15 residues. The CDR3 DNA sequence: TGTGCCAGCAGCCCCCTATCCGGGACCCCCTATGGCTACACCTTC. Translated: CASSPLSGTPYGYTF. The full variable domain, completed using reference TRBV7-2 and TRBJ1-2, is GAGVSQSPSNKVTEKGKDVELRCDPISGHTALYWYRQSLGQGLEFLIYFQGNSAPDKSGLPSDRFSAERTGGSVSTLTIQRTQQEDSAVYLCASSPLSGTPYGYTFGSGTRLTVV.

V usage is TRBV28 and J usage is TRBJ1-1; tentatively, D is TRBD1 (5 bases). Trimming pared 3 bases from V and 4 bases from J, leaving 12 bases between. The CDR3 runs 14 residues. Germline values: CDR1 MDHEN, CDR2 SYDVKM. The CDR3 here is CASSFSGGGTEAFF. In DNA form, the CDR3 reads TGTGCCAGCAGTTTTTCCGGGGGTGGCACTGAAGCTTTCTTT.

The V call is TRBV6-6, the J call TRBJ1-1; TRBD1 might be the D (5 bases). The CDR3 extends over 13 amino acids. The germline V and J ends were trimmed by 8 bases and 3 bases, with 13 bases remaining between them. Germline V gene lookup returns CDR1 MNHNY and CDR2 SVGAGI (reference sequence). In DNA form, the CDR3 reads TGTGCCAGCTCGGTCAGGGCTGACACTGAAGCTTTCTTT. Encoded protein: CASSVRADTEAFF.

The V call is TRBV6-1, the J call TRBJ1-1; D gene ambiguous. The CDR3 extends over 11 amino acids. Trimming removed 10 bases at V and 2 bases at J, with 8 bases between. Looked up from germline, CDR1 is MNHNS and CDR2 is SASEGT. The DNA for the CDR3 is TGTGCCACGACAAAAAACACTGAAGCTTTCTTT. Translating it yields CATTKNTEAFF.

The chain couples TRBV14 to TRBJ1-1; D is ambiguous. Germline V gene lookup returns CDR1 SGHDN and CDR2 FVKESK. CDR3 size: 12 residues. Trimming took off 0 bases at V and 6 bases at J, with 5 bases between the two ends. The CDR3 nucleotides are TGTGCCAGCAGCCAAGACAGGCCTGAAGCTTTCTTT. Its translation is CASSQDRPEAFF.

The chain recombines TRBV6-6 with TRBJ2-1; 9 nucleotides agree with TRBD2. Germline CDR1 MNHNY, CDR2 SVGAGI (reference sequence). Trimming at V came to 2 bases and at J to 5 bases, leaving 7 bases not matched to a gene. The CDR3 has 16 amino acids. In nucleotides, the CDR3 is TGTGCCAGCAGTTACCGGCGGGAGGGCACAGACAATGAGCAGTTCTTC. Translation gives CASSYRREGTDNEQFF.

The rearrangement joins TRBV27 to TRBJ1-5; the D gene is possibly TRBD1 (5 bases). V dropped 5 bases and J dropped 6 bases, with 17 bases sitting between them. The CDR3 contains 15 residues. Germline V gene data show CDR1 as MNHEY and CDR2 as SMNVEV (reference sequence). CDR3 sequence reads: CASSTIGGEPQPQHF. As DNA, the CDR3 is TGTGCCAGCAGTACGATTGGGGGGGAACCTCAGCCCCAGCATTTT.

The CDR3: CASSWGLAGPYEQYF. CDR3 coding DNA: TGTGCCAGCAGCTGGGGACTAGCGGGACCCTACGAGCAGTACTTC. The chain uses TRBV5-4 and TRBJ2-7, with TRBD2 identical over 13 bases. This CDR3 has 15 amino acids. The J segment lost 2 bases and the V segment lost 3 bases, leaving 2 bases of the junction unmatched. CDR1 is SGHNT, CDR2 YYREEE, per germline (reference sequence). Using reference TRBV5-4 and TRBJ2-7 for the parts outside the CDR3, the full variable domain is ETGVTQSPTHLIKTRGQQVTLRCSSQSGHNTVSWYQQALGQGPQFIFQYYREEENGRGNFPPRFSGLQFPNYSSELNVNALELDDSALYLCASSWGLAGPYEQYFGPGTRLTVT.

In this sample, this clone turned up once. The rearrangement joins TRBV28 to TRBJ2-7; 10 positions match TRBD1. Germline V gene data show CDR1 as MDHEN and CDR2 as SYDVKM. With V trimmed by 10 bases and J by 7 bases, 13 bases remained unmatched. This CDR3 is built from 14 residues. In nucleotides, the CDR3 is TGTGCCATCCGTCCCGGGACAGGGGTCGGAGAGCAGTACTTC. Encoded protein: CAIRPGTGVGEQYF.

This rearrangement joins TRBV10-1 to TRBJ2-1, with no clear D. The V gene lost 10 bases and the J gene lost 0 bases, with 16 bases spanning the gap. The CDR3 spans 15 residues. CDR1 is WNHNN, CDR2 SYGVQD, per germline (reference sequence). DNA of the CDR3: TGCGCCACCACGGCAACCGAGAGCTCCTACAATGAGCAGTTCTTC. Residues: CATTATESSYNEQFF.

This clone was seen a few times. J is TRBJ2-1 and V is TRBV19; TRBD2 might be the D (5 bases). This CDR3 comprises 12 residues. V lost 5 bases and J lost 10, with 12 bases in between. Germline CDR1 and CDR2: LNHDA and SQIVND (reference sequence). The CDR3 DNA follows: TGTGCCAGTAGTCCGGGGTTTGGCGAGCAGTTCTTC. It encodes CASSPGFGEQFF.

V gene TRBV5-6 combines with J gene TRBJ2-3; possible D gene TRBD2, 6 bases. The CDR3 consists of 15 residues. Germline-derived CDR1 and CDR2 are SGHDT and YYEEEE. V lost 2 bases and J lost 4, with 14 bases in between. CDR3 protein: CASSFGRELSDTQYF. The CDR3 DNA sequence: TGTGCCAGCAGCTTCGGCCGGGAGTTGTCAGATACGCAGTATTTT. Full variable domain (missing parts from reference TRBV5-6 and TRBJ2-3): DAGVTQSPTHLIKTRGQQVTLRCSPKSGHDTVSWYQQALGQGPQFIFQYYEEEERQRGNFPDRFSGHQFPNYSSELNVNALLLGDSALYLCASSFGRELSDTQYFGPGTRLTVL.

The chain uses TRBV28 and TRBJ2-7, with 13 bases matching TRBD2. The germline V gene has CDR1 MDHEN and CDR2 SYDVKM. This CDR3 contains 14 residues. The ends lost 8 bases at V and 4 bases at J; junction bases unmatched: 5. CDR3 region: CASRTGLAGYEQYF. CDR3 nucleotide sequence: TGTGCCAGCCGCACGGGACTAGCGGGGTACGAGCAGTACTTC.